The following is a TCR beta chain sequence with its context. V gave up 4 bases and J gave up 4 bases; unmatched junction bases: 7. Germline CDR1 reads SGHAT; CDR2 reads FQNNGV. The CDR3 is made up of 16 amino acids. The data belong to a study of T cell changes during pregnancy in multiple sclerosis. Clones were sequenced by immunoSEQ multiplex PCR, and TCRdb holds only the in-frame ones, with some missing. The sample lists 45,000 to 70,000 clones; around 92% were seen once. This receptor was identified in a female donor in good health, enrolled as a control in a pregnancy study. The specimen was CD4+ T cells from peripheral blood mononuclear cells, collected after pregnancy. This sequence joins TRBV11-2 and TRBJ2-5; 12 nucleotides match TRBD2. CDR3 in DNA: TGTGCCAGCAGCTCGCTAGCGGGGGGGGATGGAGAGACCCAGTACTTC. Its translation: CASSSLAGGDGETQYF.